These T cell receptor beta chains were read from a single sample in a study of shared clonotypes between healthy human individuals. Assay used: immunoSEQ multiplex PCR; TCRdb lists only in-frame clones, some missing. The sample lists around 2.1 million clones; approximately 94% were seen once. Sequencing was performed on naive CD8+ T cells from PBMCs. The receptors originated from a man younger than 35 in good health. Some clones in this sample may be carry-over from other donors' samples. The conserved cysteine and the conserved F or W are not part of the CDR3 here.

j_call v_call cdr3_aa
TRBJ1-4 TRBV7-8 ASSPTGNTWEKLF
TRBJ2-7 TRBV28 ASSLLAGGVYEQY
TRBJ2-4 TRBV30 ACSTGILTLGNIQY
TRBJ2-3 TRBV4-1 ASSQVVRDRFADTQY
TRBJ2-7 TRBV9 ASSVGGTEYEQY
TRBJ1-4 TRBV13 ASSLGREKLF
TRBJ2-7 TRBV5-5 ASSYRPPDEQY
TRBJ2-1 TRBV7-9 ASSLAGSSYNEQF
TRBJ1-1 TRBV4-1 ASSQGGYRGAF
TRBJ1-6 TRBV28 ASSPDGYNSPLH
TRBJ2-2 TRBV10-3 AISVGLAGEVTGELF
TRBJ2-4 TRBV13 ASSFNTAGTSDHKNIQY
TRBJ1-5 TRBV28 ATLDRGLHQPQH
TRBJ2-2 TRBV11-1 ASRPGGYTGELF
TRBJ2-7 TRBV11-2 ASSASGQFTYEQY
TRBJ2-1 TRBV28 ASSPAVGTTEF
TRBJ2-1 TRBV7-9 ASSLLQGDHYNEQF
TRBJ2-3 TRBV4-1 ASSQVARYTDTQY
TRBJ2-3 TRBV29-1 SVVGFTSGSGDTQY
TRBJ2-3 TRBV10-3 ATETSDTGDTQY
TRBJ2-7 TRBV19 ASSIGNVGLANEQY
TRBJ2-2 TRBV9 ASSVKGTITGELF
TRBJ1-1 TRBV6-6 ASSPFRVNTEAF
TRBJ1-2 TRBV19 ASSMTSWVENGYT
TRBJ2-3 TRBV6-5 ASSYSSGSPSDTQY
TRBJ2-2 TRBV15 ATSRDRGSDGELF
TRBJ1-3 TRBV5-1 ASSPGASLSGNTIY
TRBJ2-7 TRBV4-3 ASSQEPWTGGTYEQY